This TCR beta chain is from a study of Graves' ophthalmopathy and Graves' hyperthyroidism. Broader study findings: The study's model predicted ophthalmopathy progression at about 68% sensitivity and around 75% specificity.

Amplifying from RNA transcripts, the study obtained TCR beta CDR3 regions. Scientists carried out first-round RT-PCR using HTBI primers and then a second-round multiplex PCR. TCRdb fed the multiplex PCR reads into MiXCR, producing one record per CDR3 protein. The repertoire holds over a million distinct CDR3 sequences, with about 36% as singletons. In germline, CDR1 is KGHSH, CDR2 LQKENI. The length of the CDR3 is 15 residues. Trimming left V 2 bases short and J 1 base short, with 11 bases between. Concerning this clonotype itself: What it binds is unknown.

The V gene is TRBV18, the J gene TRBJ2-5; TRBD1 might be the D (6 bases). The sample was peripheral blood or thyroid tissue (not recorded which). The TCR was taken from an adult man with Graves' hyperthyroidism. CDR3 loop: CASSPRGWTQETQYF. CDR3 nucleotides: TGTGCCAGCTCACCAAGGGGGTGGACCCAAGAGACCCAGTACTTC.